Detailed here is one TCR beta chain. Its antigen has not been determined. No much larger clone is present one base from it, and per-base qualities are unavailable. This entry is derived from a study of CD8+ T cells in alopecia areata (dated by TCRdb to 2016 to 2019). With respect to the entire study: High-throughput TCRbeta sequencing was used to examine T cell clonal expansion in alopecia areata in both the C3H/HeJ mouse model and human patients. On the human side, TCRbeta sequencing was run on scalp tissue and on sorted CD4+ and CD8+ peripheral blood T cells from healthy controls and from alopecia areata patients with either patchy or totalis/universalis disease. RNA came from the PAXgene miRNA kit for fixed scalp, the miRNeasy kit for PBMCs, and the RNeasy kit for mouse skin. Amplification of TCRbeta CDR3 regions was done by immunoSEQ multiplex PCR using 35 Vbeta forward primers and 13 Jbeta reverse primers. Scalp clonality was compared across normal scalp (n=4), patchy alopecia areata scalp (n=8), and alopecia totalis/universalis scalp (n=8). The investigation overall reported the following: Unlike mouse skin, where gammadelta T cells dominate, normal human skin contains resident alphabeta T cells that get sequenced too, which complicates analysis of the scalp TCR repertoire. Compared with mice, TCR sequences shared between patients were less clear, possibly partly because of HLA diversity across the patient population. Higher clonality and more expanded CD8+ clones were observed in lesional scalp than in normal scalp, particularly in alopecia totalis/universalis, a finding suggestive of antigenic drive.

Receptor libraries were prepared by the immunoSEQ multiplex PCR assay. To provide template for TCR sequencing, every sample had RNA extracted and reverse transcribed into cDNA. First-strand cDNA was synthesized using SuperScript III with a 2:1 mix of oligo-dT and random hexamers. A synthetic immune receptor repertoire was used to assess amplification bias, and residual bias was removed computationally. The paper's data handling went like this. After raw reads were preprocessed to remove errors, the CDR3 was defined following IMGT conventions as running from the conserved cysteine to phenylalanine. Clonality was computed by normalizing Shannon entropy by log2 of the number of productive unique TCRs and subtracting the result from 1. Whether each scalp clone was CD4 or CD8 was inferred by checking scalp TCRbeta sequences against the CD4 and CD8 repertoires from sorted blood. The table comes from immuneACCESS by way of TCRdb, which keeps in-frame sequences with V and J called. Part of the clones is missing from these tables; in studies checked, under half for an unresolved V gene and the rest for unknown reasons. V, J and clone size are taken as reported in that table, and D and trimming were inferred from the DNA itself. Present in this sample are about 110,000 clones, roughly 60% of which were seen just once. 20% to 25% of the sample is in the top ten clones.

PBMCs were isolated by density centrifugation and stained for CD3, CD4 and CD8, and CD4+ and CD8+ T cells were sorted on a FACSAria. Scalp biopsies and blood samples were obtained from unaffected controls. The CDR1 and CDR2 encoded by the germline V gene are SNHLY and FYNNEI. V is clipped by 5 bases and J by 0 bases, and the sequence between their germline boundaries is 7 bases long. The cysteine opens and the phenylalanine closes a CDR3 of 13 amino acids. Just the 39-base CDR3 DNA is kept, in frame starting at base 1. Sequenced: CD8+ T cells sorted from blood. The clonotype originates from a human donor in good health. The chain links TRBV2 with TRBJ1-2; the D region possibly corresponds to TRBD1 (6 bases align). The CDR3: CASSRTANYGYTF. The sequence in DNA is TGTGCCAGCAGTCGGACAGCTAACTATGGCTACACCTTC. Where the CDR3 stops, the reference TRBV2 and TRBJ1-2 genes take over; the full variable domain is EPEVTQTPSHQVTQMGQEVILRCVPISNHLYFYWYRQILGQKVEFLVSFYNNEISEKSEIFDDQFSVERPDGSNFTLKIRSTKLEDSAMYFCASSRTANYGYTFGSGTRLTVV.